This paragraph covers one T cell receptor beta chain sequence. Antigen: not known. It was 200 to 250 ng DNA, 30,000 or so T cell genomes, that sorted-subset replicate PCRs used. The data were produced by immunoSEQ multiplex PCR, yet TCRdb's version contains in-frame clones alone and is incomplete. The table includes roughly 2.4 million clones, about 94% detected once. This record belongs to a study of shared clonotypes between healthy human individuals. Study-wide context: Sampling drew on donors who were a couple of women and a few men aged 18 to 49.

This CDR3 is 15 amino acids long. The germline V and J ends were trimmed by 3 bases and 0 bases, with 10 bases remaining between them. CDR1 and CDR2 (germline): SGHRS, YFSETQ. Notes on the study in general: It was observed that around 5% of naive CD4 clonotypes were shared across a few donors. Generally, estimated richness proved larger in naive subsets than it did in memory subsets.

The chain links TRBV5-1 to TRBJ1-3; TRBD1 might be the D (6 bases). The specimen sequenced was naive CD4+ T cells sorted from blood. Sample subset: CD45RA+ positively selected. The source is a man aged 18 to 30 in good health. CDR3 residues: CASSSSTGSGNTIYF. CDR3 sequence (DNA): TGCGCCAGCAGCTCCTCGACAGGCTCTGGAAACACCATATATTTT.